This T cell receptor beta chain was sequenced during a study of response to subunit inactivated influenza vaccine. This CDR3 is 16 amino acids long. Each CDR3 protein gets one entry after TCRdb re-called the RT-PCR reads with MiXCR. Of 650,000 to 800,000 distinct CDR3 sequences in the sample, approximately 15% were seen once. This clonotype has only a few counts. The specimen comprised PBMCs from blood, sampled 14 to 15 days before vaccination. This chain joins TRBV21-1 and TRBJ2-7; the listed D gene, TRBD2, was not tested against the DNA. TRBV21-1 is a pseudogene segment. The source is a man aged 45 to 65 who received an inactivated influenza vaccine. CDR3 sequence reads: CASPNRGASGSYEQYF. The CDR3 DNA reads as TGTGCCAGCCCAAATCGGGGAGCTAGCGGGAGCTACGAGCAGTACTTC.